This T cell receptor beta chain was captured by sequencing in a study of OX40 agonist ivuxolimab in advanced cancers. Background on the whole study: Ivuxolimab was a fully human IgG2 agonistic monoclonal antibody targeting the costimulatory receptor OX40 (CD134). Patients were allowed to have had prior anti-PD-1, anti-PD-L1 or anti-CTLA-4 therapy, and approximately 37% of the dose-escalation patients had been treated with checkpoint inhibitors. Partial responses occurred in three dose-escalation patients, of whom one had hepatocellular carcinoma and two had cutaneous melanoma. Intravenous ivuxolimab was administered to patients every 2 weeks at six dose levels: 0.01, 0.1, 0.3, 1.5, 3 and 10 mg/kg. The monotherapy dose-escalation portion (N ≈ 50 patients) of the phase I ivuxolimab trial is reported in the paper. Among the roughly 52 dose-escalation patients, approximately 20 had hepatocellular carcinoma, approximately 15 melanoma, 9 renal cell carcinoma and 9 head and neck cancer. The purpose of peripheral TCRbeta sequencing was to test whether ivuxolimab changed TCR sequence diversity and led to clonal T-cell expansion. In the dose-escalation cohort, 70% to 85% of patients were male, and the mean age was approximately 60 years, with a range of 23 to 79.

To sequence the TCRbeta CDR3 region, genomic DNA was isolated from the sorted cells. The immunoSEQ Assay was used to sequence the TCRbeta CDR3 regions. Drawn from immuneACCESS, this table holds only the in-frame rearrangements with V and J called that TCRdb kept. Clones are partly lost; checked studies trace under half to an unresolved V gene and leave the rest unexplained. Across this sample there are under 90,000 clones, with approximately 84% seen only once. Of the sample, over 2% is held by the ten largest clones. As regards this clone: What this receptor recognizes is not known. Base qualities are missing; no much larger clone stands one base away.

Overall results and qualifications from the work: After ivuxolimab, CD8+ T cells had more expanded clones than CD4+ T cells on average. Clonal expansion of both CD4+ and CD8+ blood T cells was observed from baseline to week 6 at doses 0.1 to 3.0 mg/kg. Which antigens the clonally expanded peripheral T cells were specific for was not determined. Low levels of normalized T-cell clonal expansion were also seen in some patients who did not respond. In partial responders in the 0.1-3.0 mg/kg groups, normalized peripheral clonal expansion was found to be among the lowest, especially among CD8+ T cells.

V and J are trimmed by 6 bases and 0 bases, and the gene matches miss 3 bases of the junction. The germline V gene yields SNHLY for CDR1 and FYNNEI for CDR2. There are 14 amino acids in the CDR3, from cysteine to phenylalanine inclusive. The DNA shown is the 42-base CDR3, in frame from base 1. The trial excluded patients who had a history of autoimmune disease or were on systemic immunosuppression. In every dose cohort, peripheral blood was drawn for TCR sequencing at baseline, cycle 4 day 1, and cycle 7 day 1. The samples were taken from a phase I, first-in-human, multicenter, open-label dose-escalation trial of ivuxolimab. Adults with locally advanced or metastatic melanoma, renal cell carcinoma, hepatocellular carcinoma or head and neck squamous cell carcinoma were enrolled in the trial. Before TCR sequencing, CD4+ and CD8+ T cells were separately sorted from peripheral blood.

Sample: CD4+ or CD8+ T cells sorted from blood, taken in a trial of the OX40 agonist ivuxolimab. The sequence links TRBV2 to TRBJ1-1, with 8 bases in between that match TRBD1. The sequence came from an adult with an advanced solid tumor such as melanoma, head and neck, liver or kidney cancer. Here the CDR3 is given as CASSRGQVNTEAFF. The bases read TGTGCCAGCAGCCGGGGACAGGTGAACACTGAAGCTTTCTTT.